These 19 T cell receptor beta chains were sequenced from one sample in a study of T cell responses to AZD1222 COVID-19 vaccine. Assay: immunoSEQ multiplex PCR; the TCRdb copy retains only in-frame clones and omits some. Of around 100,000 clones listed, roughly 89% were seen once; the top ten hold approximately 16%. Specimen: peripheral blood, collected on day 0 of AZD1222 vaccination. All receptors come from an adult in good health.

This rearrangement joins TRBV2 to TRBJ1-1; D call uncertain. V was shortened by 3 bases and J by 0 bases, with 14 bases between the two germline ends. The CDR3 extends over 16 amino acids. The germline V gene encodes CDR1 SNHLY and CDR2 FYNNEI. This CDR3 is CASSDAGAAMNTEAFF. In nucleotides, the CDR3 is TGTGCCAGCAGTGATGCGGGTGCGGCCATGAACACTGAAGCTTTCTTT.

The chain combines TRBV27 with TRBJ1-2; D perhaps matches TRBD1 (5 bases). Per germline, CDR1 MNHEY and CDR2 SMNVEV (reference sequence). The CDR3 sequence is 12 residues long. Trimming took off 5 bases at V and 8 bases at J, with 12 bases between the two ends. CDR3 sequence reads: CASSQGVGGYTF. The CDR3 DNA follows: TGTGCCAGCAGTCAAGGGGTCGGAGGCTACACCTTC.

The chain links TRBV4-3 to TRBJ2-3, with a possible D match to TRBD2 (5 bases). Looked up from germline, CDR1 is LGHNA and CDR2 is YSLEER. V dropped 0 bases and J dropped 3 bases, with 10 bases sitting between them. The CDR3 is 15 residues long. In DNA, the CDR3 is TGCGCCAGCAGCCAAGATTACCGGGGAACAGATACGCAGTATTTT. Translated: CASSQDYRGTDTQYF.

V usage is TRBV7-2 and J usage is TRBJ1-6; D unresolved. The V and J ends lost 6 bases and 7 bases respectively, with 10 bases between them. Germline CDR1 is SGHTA and CDR2 is FQGNSA. CDR3 length: 13 amino acids. The CDR3 protein is CASRLPGNSPLHF. CDR3 nucleotide sequence: TGTGCCAGCAGGCTCCCGGGGAATTCACCCCTCCACTTT.

The table lists this clone with a count of one. This rearrangement joins TRBV7-8 to TRBJ2-7; D is unclear. The CDR3 sequence is 11 residues long. Trimming pared 5 bases from V and 4 bases from J, leaving 6 bases between. CDR1 and CDR2 from the germline V gene are SGHVS and FQNEAQ. The CDR3 spells CASSPQYEQYF. CDR3 DNA: TGTGCCAGCAGCCCCCAATACGAGCAGTACTTC.

The chain employs TRBV4-2 and TRBJ1-6; 9 bases match TRBD1. CDR1 is LGHNA, CDR2 YNFKEQ, per germline. The CDR3 runs to 16 residues. The ends lost 4 bases at V and 5 bases at J; junction bases unmatched: 6. In DNA, the CDR3 is TGTGCCAGCAGCCTTACAGGGGGCCAACATAATTCACCCCTCCACTTT. Translating it yields CASSLTGGQHNSPLHF.

The CDR3 nucleotides are TGTGCCAGCAGTTACAGCCCCCCGGGGGCCGCGGATGAGCAGTTCTTC. This sequence encodes CASSYSPPGAADEQFF. The gene calls are TRBV6-5 and TRBJ2-1, with D perhaps matching TRBD1 or TRBD2 (6 bases each). With 2 bases removed from V and 8 bases from J, the gap between germline ends came to 19 bases. The CDR3 runs 16 residues. Germline V gene sequence: CDR1 MNHEY, CDR2 SVGAGI.

V and J are TRBV6-2 or TRBV6-3 and TRBJ2-3; no clear D gene. Trimming took 2 bases from V and 2 from J, leaving 11 bases between them. The CDR3 is 15 amino acids. CDR1 is MNHEY and CDR2 is SVGEGT in the germline V gene. This CDR3 is CASSYARLLTDTQYF. CDR3 sequence (DNA): TGTGCCAGCAGTTACGCCAGGCTCCTCACAGATACGCAGTATTTT.

The V call is TRBV4-1, the J call TRBJ1-1; TRBD1 matches at 10 bases. CDR3 size: 17 residues. CDR1 is MGHRA and CDR2 is YSYEKL in the germline V gene. Trimming took 4 bases from V and 5 from J; bases not matched to a gene: 13. The CDR3 here is CASSRGTGVAVRTEAFF. CDR3 coding DNA: TGCGCCAGCAGCCGAGGGACAGGGGTAGCAGTACGAACTGAAGCTTTCTTT.

The sample holds a few counts of this clone. This chain links TRBV15 with TRBJ1-1; D is uncertain. Trimming removed 1 base at V and 6 bases at J, with 15 bases between. The CDR3 has 15 amino acids. The V gene's germline CDR1 is LNHNV and CDR2 YYDKDF (reference sequence). Written as DNA, the CDR3 is TGTGCCACCAGCAGAGGAGACTTGGTAGGGTCTGAAGCTTTCTTT. As protein: CATSRGDLVGSEAFF.

The chain combines TRBV7-6 with TRBJ1-1; D remains unclear. Per the germline V gene, CDR1 is SGHVS and CDR2 is FNYEAQ. The CDR3 sequence is 14 residues long. Trimming removed 2 bases at V and 0 bases at J, with 7 bases between. The CDR3 nucleotides read TGTGCCAGCAGCTTATGGGGAGTGAACACTGAAGCTTTCTTT. Protein product: CASSLWGVNTEAFF.

The rearrangement joins TRBV28 to TRBJ1-1; 8 bases map to TRBD1. Trimming cost V 2 bases and J 1 base; bases outside gene matches: 3. The CDR3 runs 15 residues. Germline values: CDR1 MDHEN, CDR2 SYDVKM. The CDR3 loop is CASSLGGTGNTEAFF. DNA of the CDR3: TGTGCCAGCAGTTTAGGGGGGACAGGGAACACTGAAGCTTTCTTT.

The chain links TRBV6-5 to TRBJ2-1, with 7 bases that match TRBD1. CDR3 size: 15 residues. V was pared by 5 bases and J by 7 bases, with 11 bases of the junction left unmatched. The germline CDR1 and CDR2 sequences are MNHEY and SVGAGI. The CDR3 here is CASSPAGTAMNEQFF. For the CDR3, the DNA is TGTGCCAGCAGTCCCGCCGGGACAGCCATGAATGAGCAGTTCTTC.

This clone has a single count. CDR3 loop: CASRRGDSGNTIYF. In DNA, the CDR3 is TGTGCCAGCAGACGAGGGGACTCTGGAAACACCATATATTTT. This chain connects TRBV9 to TRBJ1-3, with a possible D match to TRBD1 (5 bases). This CDR3 is built from 14 residues. In germline, CDR1 is SGDLS, CDR2 YYNGEE. The germline V and J ends were trimmed by 5 bases and 0 bases, with 9 bases remaining between them.

J is TRBJ2-5 and V is TRBV5-4; 12 bases are a match to TRBD2. V trimming: 4 bases; J trimming: 4 bases; junction bases outside the gene matches: 8. The germline gives CDR1 SGHNT, CDR2 YYREEE (reference sequence). The CDR3 consists of 16 residues. CDR3 region: CASSPTSGGRRETQYF. The DNA for the CDR3 is TGTGCCAGCAGCCCCACTAGCGGGGGGCGCCGAGAGACCCAGTACTTC.

In its sample, this clone was seen a few times. The chain uses TRBV6-5 and TRBJ1-1, with 9 bases aligning to TRBD1. After removal of 6 bases from V and 7 bases from J, the junction contained 6 bases not matched to a gene. The germline V gene encodes CDR1 MNHEY and CDR2 SVGAGI. There are 13 residues in the CDR3. CDR3 in DNA: TGTGCCAGCAGGGGAGGACAGGGGAATGAAGCTTTCTTT. As protein: CASRGGQGNEAFF.

A single count supports this clone. The chain links TRBV5-4 to TRBJ2-5; 9 nucleotides align to TRBD2. CDR3 length equals 18 residues. Trimming at V came to 5 bases and at J to 4 bases, leaving 18 bases not matched to a gene. Germline CDR1 and CDR2: SGHNT and YYREEE (reference sequence). CDR3 region: CASSSRLGASGEGETQYF. CDR3 sequence (DNA): TGTGCCAGCAGTTCCCGTCTTGGGGCTAGCGGGGAGGGAGAGACCCAGTACTTC.

The chain is built from TRBV10-3 and TRBJ2-1; TRBD2 agrees at 11 bases. Germline V gives CDR1 ENHRY, CDR2 SYGVKD. V dropped 4 bases and J dropped 8; count of bases not matched to a gene: 7. The CDR3 is 15 residues long. The CDR3 protein is CAISATSGSRDEQFF. In nucleotides, the CDR3 is TGTGCCATCAGTGCAACTAGCGGGAGTCGGGATGAGCAGTTCTTC.

The chain couples TRBV18 to TRBJ1-1, with D possibly matching TRBD1 (5 bases). The CDR3 consists of 14 residues. Looked up from germline, CDR1 is KGHSH and CDR2 is LQKENI. Trimming cost V 3 bases and J 2 bases, with 10 bases left between them. Here the CDR3 DNA reads TGTGCCAGCTCACCGATTGACAGAAACACTGAAGCTTTCTTT. Translated: CASSPIDRNTEAFF.